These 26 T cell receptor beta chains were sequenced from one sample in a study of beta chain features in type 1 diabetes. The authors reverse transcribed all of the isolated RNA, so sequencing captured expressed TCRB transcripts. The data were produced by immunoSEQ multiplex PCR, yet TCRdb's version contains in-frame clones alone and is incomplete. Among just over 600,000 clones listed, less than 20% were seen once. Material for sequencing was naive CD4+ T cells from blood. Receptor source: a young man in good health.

DNA for the CDR3: TGTGCCATCAAAGGACAGGGGGCAACCTACGAGCAGTACTTC. Residues: CAIKGQGATYEQYF. The chain has TRBV10-3 and TRBJ2-7; 11 bases match TRBD1. J gave up 2 bases and V 7 bases, and 4 bases lay outside the gene matches. CDR3 length: 14 residues. Germline-derived CDR1 and CDR2 are ENHRY and SYGVKD.

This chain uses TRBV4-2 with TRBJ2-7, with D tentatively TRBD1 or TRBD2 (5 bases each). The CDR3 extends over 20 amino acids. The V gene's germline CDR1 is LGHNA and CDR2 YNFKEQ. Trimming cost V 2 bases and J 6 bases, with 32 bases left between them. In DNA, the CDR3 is TGTGCCAGCAGCCAACCAACTCCGGGACGAGTTCGGGCACAAAACTTCGAGCAGTACTTC. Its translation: CASSQPTPGRVRAQNFEQYF.

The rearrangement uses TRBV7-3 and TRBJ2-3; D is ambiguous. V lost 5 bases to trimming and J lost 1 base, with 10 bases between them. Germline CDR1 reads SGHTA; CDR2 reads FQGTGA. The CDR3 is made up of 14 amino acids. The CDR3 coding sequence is TGTGCCAGCAGCCCCCGACCGGGCACAGATACGCAGTATTTT. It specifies CASSPRPGTDTQYF.

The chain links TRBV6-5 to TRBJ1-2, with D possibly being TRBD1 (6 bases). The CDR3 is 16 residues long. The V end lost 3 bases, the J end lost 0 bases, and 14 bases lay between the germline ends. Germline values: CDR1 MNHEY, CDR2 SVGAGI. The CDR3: CASSYGGHPSNYGYTF. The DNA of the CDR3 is TGTGCCAGCAGTTATGGGGGACACCCTTCTAACTATGGCTACACCTTC.

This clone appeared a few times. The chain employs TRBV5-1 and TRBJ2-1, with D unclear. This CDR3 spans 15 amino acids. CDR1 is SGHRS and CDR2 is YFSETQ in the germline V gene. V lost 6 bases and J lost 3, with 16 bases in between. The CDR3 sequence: CASTAAPALYNEQFF. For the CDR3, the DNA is TGCGCCAGCACAGCTGCGCCAGCCCTCTACAATGAGCAGTTCTTC.

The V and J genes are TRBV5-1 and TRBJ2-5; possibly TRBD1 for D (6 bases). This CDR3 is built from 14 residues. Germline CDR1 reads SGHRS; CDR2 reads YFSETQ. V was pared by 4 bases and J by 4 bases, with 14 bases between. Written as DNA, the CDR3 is TGCGCCAGCAGCAGCACAGGGAGCGGAGAGACCCAGTACTTC. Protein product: CASSSTGSGETQYF.

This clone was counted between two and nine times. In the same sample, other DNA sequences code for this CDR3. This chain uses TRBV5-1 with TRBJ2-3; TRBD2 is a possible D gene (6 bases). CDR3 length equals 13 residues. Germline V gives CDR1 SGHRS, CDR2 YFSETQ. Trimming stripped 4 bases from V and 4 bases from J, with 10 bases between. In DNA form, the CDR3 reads TGCGCCAGCAGCCTAGGAGGGGCAGATACGCAGTATTTT. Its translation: CASSLGGADTQYF.

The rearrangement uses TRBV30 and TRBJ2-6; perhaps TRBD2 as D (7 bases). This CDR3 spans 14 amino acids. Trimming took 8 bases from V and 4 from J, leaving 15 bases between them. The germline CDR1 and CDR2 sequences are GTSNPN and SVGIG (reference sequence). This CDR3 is CATQRGAGANVLTF. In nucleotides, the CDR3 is TGTGCCACCCAACGGGGGGCGGGGGCCAACGTCCTGACTTTC. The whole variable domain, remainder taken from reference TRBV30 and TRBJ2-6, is SQTIHQWPATLVQPVGSPLSLECTVEGTSNPNLYWYRQAAGRGLQLLFYSVGIGQISSEVPQNLSASRPQDRQFILSSKKLLLSDSGFYLCATQRGAGANVLTFGAGSRLTVL.

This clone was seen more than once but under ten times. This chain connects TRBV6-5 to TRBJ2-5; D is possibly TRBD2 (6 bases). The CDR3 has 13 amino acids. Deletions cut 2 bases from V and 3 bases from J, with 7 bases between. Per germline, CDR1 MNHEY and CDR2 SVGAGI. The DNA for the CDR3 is TGTGCCAGCAGTTACGGGGGGAAAGAGACCCAGTACTTC. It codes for CASSYGGKETQYF.

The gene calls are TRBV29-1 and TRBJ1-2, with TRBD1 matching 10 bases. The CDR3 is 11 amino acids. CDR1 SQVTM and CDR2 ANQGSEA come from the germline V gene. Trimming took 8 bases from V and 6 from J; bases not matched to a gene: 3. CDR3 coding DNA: TGCAGCACGGACAGGGGGGATGGCTACACCTTC. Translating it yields CSTDRGDGYTF. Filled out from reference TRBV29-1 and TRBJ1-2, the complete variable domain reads SAVISQKPSRDICQRGTSLTIQCQVDSQVTMMFWYRQQPGQSLTLIATANQGSEATYESGFVIDKFPISRPNLTFSTLTVSNMSPEDSSIYLCSTDRGDGYTFGSGTRLTVV.

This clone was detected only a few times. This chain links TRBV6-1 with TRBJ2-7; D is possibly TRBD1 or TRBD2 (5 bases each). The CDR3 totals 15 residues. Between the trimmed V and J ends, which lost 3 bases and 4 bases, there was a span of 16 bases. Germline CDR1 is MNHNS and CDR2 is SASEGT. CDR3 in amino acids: CASSDTGTTKYEQYF. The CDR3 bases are TGTGCCAGCAGTGATACCGGGACCACAAAGTACGAGCAGTACTTC.

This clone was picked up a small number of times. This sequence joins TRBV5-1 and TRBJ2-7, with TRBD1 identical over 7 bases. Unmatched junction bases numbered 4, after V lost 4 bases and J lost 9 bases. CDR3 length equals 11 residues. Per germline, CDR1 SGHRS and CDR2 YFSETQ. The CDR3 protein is CASSIRDRQYF. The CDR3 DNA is TGCGCCAGCAGCATACGGGACAGGCAGTACTTC.

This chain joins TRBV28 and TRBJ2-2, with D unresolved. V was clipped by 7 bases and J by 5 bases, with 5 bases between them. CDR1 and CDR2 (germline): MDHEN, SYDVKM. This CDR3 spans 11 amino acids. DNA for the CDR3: TGTGCCAGCAAAGCAACCGGGGAGCTGTTTTTT. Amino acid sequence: CASKATGELFF.

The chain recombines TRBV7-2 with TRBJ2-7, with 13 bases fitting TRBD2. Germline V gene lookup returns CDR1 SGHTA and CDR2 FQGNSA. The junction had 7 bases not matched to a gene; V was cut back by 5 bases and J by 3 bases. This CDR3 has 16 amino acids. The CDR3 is CASSPPGLAGDYEQYF. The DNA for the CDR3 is TGTGCCAGCAGCCCCCCCGGACTAGCGGGGGACTACGAGCAGTACTTC.

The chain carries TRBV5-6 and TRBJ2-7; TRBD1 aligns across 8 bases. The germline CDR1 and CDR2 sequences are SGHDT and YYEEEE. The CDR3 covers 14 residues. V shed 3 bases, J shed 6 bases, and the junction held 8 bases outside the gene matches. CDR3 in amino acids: CASSSGTGIGEQYF. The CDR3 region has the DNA TGTGCCAGCAGCTCCGGGACAGGTATCGGCGAGCAGTACTTC.

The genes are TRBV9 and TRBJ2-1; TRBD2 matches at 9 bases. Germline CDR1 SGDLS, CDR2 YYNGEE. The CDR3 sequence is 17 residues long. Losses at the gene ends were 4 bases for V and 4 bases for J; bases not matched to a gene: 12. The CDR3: CASSSLAGTTLYNEQFF. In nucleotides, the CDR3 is TGTGCCAGCAGCTCCCTAGCGGGAACCACCCTATACAATGAGCAGTTCTTC.

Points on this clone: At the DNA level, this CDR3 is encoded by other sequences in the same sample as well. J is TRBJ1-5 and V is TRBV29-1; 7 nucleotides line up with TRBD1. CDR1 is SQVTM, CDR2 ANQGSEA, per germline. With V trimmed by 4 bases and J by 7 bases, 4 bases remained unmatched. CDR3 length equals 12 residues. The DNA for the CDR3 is TGCAGCGTTGGACAGGGTGGCCAGCCCCAGCATTTT. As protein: CSVGQGGQPQHF.

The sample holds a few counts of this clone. DNA of the CDR3: TGCGCCAGCAAACAGGACACTGAAGCTTTCTTT. This gives the protein CASKQDTEAFF. The rearrangement joins TRBV5-1 to TRBJ1-1, with D possibly TRBD1 on 5 matching bases. Germline CDR1 reads SGHRS; CDR2 reads YFSETQ. Trimming shortened V by 6 bases and J by 3 bases, and 6 bases separated the two germline ends. The CDR3 spans 11 residues.

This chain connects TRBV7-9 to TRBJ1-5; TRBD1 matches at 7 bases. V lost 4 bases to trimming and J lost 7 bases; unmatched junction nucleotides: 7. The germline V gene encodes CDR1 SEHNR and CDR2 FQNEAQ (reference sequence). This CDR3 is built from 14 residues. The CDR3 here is CASSSRQGWQPQHF. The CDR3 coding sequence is TGTGCCAGCAGCTCCCGACAGGGTTGGCAGCCCCAGCATTTT.

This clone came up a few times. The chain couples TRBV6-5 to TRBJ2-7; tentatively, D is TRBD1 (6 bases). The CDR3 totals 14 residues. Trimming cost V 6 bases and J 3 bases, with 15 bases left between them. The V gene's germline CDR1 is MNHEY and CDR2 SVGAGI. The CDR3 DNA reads TGTGCCAGCAGGGGTACAGGGCAAGGCTACGAGCAGTACTTC. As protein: CASRGTGQGYEQYF.

CDR3 DNA: TGTGCCAGCAGCCAACAGGGGTGGAGGACAGATACGCAGTATTTT. Protein product: CASSQQGWRTDTQYF. The V and J genes are TRBV6-5 and TRBJ2-3, with TRBD1 identical over 7 bases. V was clipped by 6 bases and J by 3 bases; unmatched bases: 9. CDR1 and CDR2 (germline): MNHEY, SVGAGI. The CDR3 runs to 15 residues.

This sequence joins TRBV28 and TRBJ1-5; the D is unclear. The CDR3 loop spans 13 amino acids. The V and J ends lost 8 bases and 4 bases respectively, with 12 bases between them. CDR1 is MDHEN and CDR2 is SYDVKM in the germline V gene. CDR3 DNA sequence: TGTGCCAGCGGAACAGAGTTTAATCAGCCCCAGCATTTT. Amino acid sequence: CASGTEFNQPQHF.

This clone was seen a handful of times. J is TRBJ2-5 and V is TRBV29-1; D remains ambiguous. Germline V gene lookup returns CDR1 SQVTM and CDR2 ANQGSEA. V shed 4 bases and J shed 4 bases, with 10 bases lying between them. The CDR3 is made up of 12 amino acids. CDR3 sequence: CSVARLAETQYF. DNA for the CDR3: TGCAGCGTTGCAAGGTTGGCAGAGACCCAGTACTTC.

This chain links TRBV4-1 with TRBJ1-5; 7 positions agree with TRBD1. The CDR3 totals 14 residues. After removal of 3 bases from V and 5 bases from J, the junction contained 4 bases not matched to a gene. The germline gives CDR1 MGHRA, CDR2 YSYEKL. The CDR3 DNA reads TGCGCCAGCAGCCACGACAGGGCGGATCAGCCCCAGCATTTT. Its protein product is CASSHDRADQPQHF.

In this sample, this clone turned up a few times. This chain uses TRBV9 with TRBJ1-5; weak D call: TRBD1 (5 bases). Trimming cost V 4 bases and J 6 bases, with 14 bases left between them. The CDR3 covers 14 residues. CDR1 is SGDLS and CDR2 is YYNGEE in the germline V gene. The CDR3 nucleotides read TGTGCCAGCAGCCCTCTGAGGGGTGGTCAGCCCCAGCATTTT. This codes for CASSPLRGGQPQHF.

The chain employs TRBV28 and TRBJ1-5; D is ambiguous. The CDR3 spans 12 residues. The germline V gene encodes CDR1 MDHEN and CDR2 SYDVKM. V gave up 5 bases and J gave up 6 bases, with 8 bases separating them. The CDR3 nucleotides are TGTGCCAGCAGTGAGAGTGGTCAGCCCCAGCATTTT. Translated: CASSESGQPQHF.